The entry below gives a single TCR beta chain sequence along with its context. Its target is unknown. This sample was included in a study of cytomegalovirus exposure and HLA in healthy donors. The CDR3 has 14 residues. The J segment lost 7 bases and the V segment lost 7 bases, leaving 9 bases of the junction unmatched. Per the germline V gene, CDR1 is LNHDA and CDR2 is SQIVND (reference sequence). Donors consisted of healthy bone marrow donors. Study outcomes and limitations: A later look showed TCR association rates differing by HLA locus, highest for DRB1 and lowest for HLA-C. Relative to the approximately 670-donor mean, N-insertions were reportedly fewer in an Asian-associated ancestry cluster in a later analysis. The authors judged a highly shared variant cluster likely a sequencing artifact.

The PCR used 60 Vbeta and 13 Jbeta primers. Clones were sequenced by immunoSEQ multiplex PCR, and TCRdb holds only the in-frame ones, with some missing. This sample carries 160,000 or so clones, 71% of them seen once, and the ten largest clones take over 2.5%. The source is a woman aged 25 to 39 in good health and CMV-seronegative. Sample: PBMCs. The V gene is TRBV19, the J gene TRBJ2-3, with 9 bases identical to TRBD1. Written as DNA, the CDR3 is TGTGCCAGTAAATCCGGGACAGGGATGTATACGCAGTATTTT. This gives the protein CASKSGTGMYTQYF.